This entry lists 23 T cell receptor beta chains sequenced from one sample in a study of cytomegalovirus exposure and HLA in healthy donors. The primer mix had 60 Vbeta and 13 Jbeta primers. This table comes from immunoSEQ multiplex PCR, and its TCRdb copy is limited to in-frame clones, with some not included. The data show approximately 300,000 clones, approximately 80% seen once. The sequenced sample was PBMCs. The origin of the receptors is a girl aged 2 to 10 in good health and CMV-seronegative.

The chain employs TRBV4-2 and TRBJ2-3; 14 nucleotides align to TRBD2. V was clipped by 3 bases and J by 6 bases; unmatched bases: 5. The CDR3 has 16 residues. CDR1 and CDR2 from the germline V gene are LGHNA and YNFKEQ. The CDR3 protein is CASSQTSGGGGDTQYF. The CDR3 coding sequence is TGTGCCAGCAGCCAGACTAGCGGGGGGGGTGGGGATACGCAGTATTTT.

The chain is built from TRBV11-2 and TRBJ2-7; possibly TRBD2 for D (6 bases). CDR3 length equals 15 residues. Germline loops: CDR1 SGHAT, CDR2 FQNNGV. V gave up 3 bases and J gave up 3 bases, with 15 bases separating them. CDR3 residues: CASSFMASAYYEQYF. In DNA, the CDR3 is TGTGCCAGCAGCTTTATGGCTAGCGCTTACTACGAGCAGTACTTC.

The chain employs TRBV29-1 and TRBJ1-1, with 9 bases matching TRBD1. In germline, CDR1 is SQVTM, CDR2 ANQGSEA. The CDR3 has 13 amino acids. The ends lost 6 bases at V and 7 bases at J; junction bases unmatched: 9. This CDR3 reads CSVRDRDLGEAFF. Here the CDR3 DNA reads TGCAGCGTGAGGGACAGGGATTTAGGTGAAGCTTTCTTT.

This chain's CDR3 is CASSGGLAGDFDTQYF. The CDR3 region has the DNA TGTGCCAGCAGTGGGGGACTAGCGGGGGATTTTGATACGCAGTATTTT. V and J are TRBV28 and TRBJ2-3; the match to TRBD2 covers 14 bases. This CDR3 has 16 amino acids. Germline V CDR1 and CDR2: MDHEN, SYDVKM. With V trimmed by 5 bases and J by 6 bases, 7 bases remained unmatched.

This clone was observed a single time. V is TRBV27 and J is TRBJ2-5; D gene ambiguous. The CDR3 runs 13 residues. V lost 5 bases, J lost 7 bases, and 14 bases lay in between. Germline values: CDR1 MNHEY, CDR2 SMNVEV (reference sequence). The CDR3 spells CASSLGPEGTQYF. CDR3 bases: TGTGCCAGCAGTCTAGGCCCCGAAGGGACCCAGTACTTC.

This clone was detected only once. The gene calls are TRBV7-4 and TRBJ1-1; D not certain. The CDR3 consists of 13 residues. The V and J ends lost 1 base and 5 bases respectively, with 8 bases between them. Germline V gives CDR1 SGHVT, CDR2 SQSDAQ. The CDR3 here is CASSLEVRTEAFF. The DNA for the CDR3 is TGTGCCAGCAGCTTAGAAGTGAGGACTGAAGCTTTCTTT.

The chain combines TRBV2 with TRBJ1-1; 11 bases fit TRBD1. J lost 6 bases, V lost 5 bases, and 11 bases had no gene match. In germline, CDR1 is SNHLY, CDR2 FYNNEI. This CDR3 has 16 amino acids. CDR3 loop: CASSSKRTGGEAEAFF. The CDR3 DNA reads as TGTGCCAGCAGTTCTAAGAGGACAGGGGGCGAGGCTGAAGCTTTCTTT.

The chain carries TRBV15 and TRBJ1-2; D may be TRBD1 (5 bases). Germline lookup yields CDR1 LNHNV and CDR2 YYDKDF (reference sequence). Trimming shortened V by 3 bases and J by 6 bases, and 11 bases separated the two germline ends. This CDR3 is 13 amino acids long. The CDR3 region has the DNA TGTGCCACCAGCAGGGACAAGATTGATGGCTACACCTTC. It yields the protein CATSRDKIDGYTF.

The V and J genes are TRBV30 and TRBJ2-3; D may be TRBD2 (6 bases). The V gene's germline CDR1 is GTSNPN and CDR2 SVGIG (reference sequence). The CDR3 totals 15 residues. With 2 bases removed from V and 1 base from J, the gap between germline ends came to 13 bases. The CDR3 sequence: CAWSTKGLGTDTQYF. The CDR3 DNA is TGTGCCTGGAGTACGAAGGGACTCGGCACAGATACGCAGTATTTT.

J is TRBJ2-3 and V is TRBV7-6, with D hard to call. The CDR3 covers 12 residues. Germline V gene lookup returns CDR1 SGHVS and CDR2 FNYEAQ. Trimming took 2 bases from V and 3 from J, leaving 3 bases between them. Here the CDR3 reads CASSLRTDTQYF. CDR3 nucleotides: TGTGCCAGCAGCTTACGTACAGATACGCAGTATTTT.

The chain recombines TRBV29-1 with TRBJ1-6; TRBD1 matches at 8 bases. The CDR3 totals 13 residues. The germline CDR1 and CDR2 sequences are SQVTM and ANQGSEA. V lost 4 bases to trimming and J lost 7 bases; unmatched junction nucleotides: 3. The CDR3 bases are TGCAGCGTTGGGACAGGGAGGAATTCACCCCTCCACTTT. Amino acids: CSVGTGRNSPLHF.

The genes are TRBV27 and TRBJ2-7; no reliable D call. The V gene lost 7 bases and the J gene lost 2 bases, with 6 bases spanning the gap. The CDR3 has 11 residues. CDR1 MNHEY and CDR2 SMNVEV come from the germline V gene (reference sequence). Here the CDR3 DNA reads TGTGCCAGCACCCCGGCCTACGAGCAGTACTTC. It yields the protein CASTPAYEQYF.

This clone has only one observation. The chain links TRBV5-1 to TRBJ2-1, with D possibly being TRBD2 (5 bases). CDR1 and CDR2 from the germline V gene are SGHRS and YFSETQ. V lost 1 base and J 0 bases, leaving 14 bases between the germline ends. The CDR3 contains 17 residues. The CDR3 bases are TGCGCCAGCAGCTTGCAAGCCGGACGGGGCTCCTACAATGAGCAGTTCTTC. It translates to CASSLQAGRGSYNEQFF.

This chain links TRBV21-1 with TRBJ1-2; no check of the table's D call, TRBD1, against the DNA was made. TRBV21-1 counts as a pseudogene. This CDR3 spans 15 amino acids. The CDR3 DNA follows: TGTGCCAGCAGCAAAGGAAGGGGGAAGAACTATGGCTACACCTTC. Its protein product is CASSKGRGKNYGYTF.

This sequence joins TRBV6-5 and TRBJ2-5, with 7 bases that match TRBD2. The DNA end is more similar to TRBJ2-7, so the J call may be wrong. Germline values: CDR1 MNHEY, CDR2 SVGAGI. The CDR3 runs to 12 residues. Written as DNA, the CDR3 is TGTGCCAGCGGTTGGGGGGGCTACGAGCAGTACTTC. Its protein is CASGWGGYEQYF.

The chain uses TRBV30 and TRBJ1-1; a weak D match, TRBD1 (6 bases). The CDR3 spans 11 residues. The V gene's germline CDR1 is GTSNPN and CDR2 SVGIG (reference sequence). The V and J ends lost 3 bases and 11 bases respectively, with 13 bases between them. The chain's CDR3 is CAWRYNRGAFF. CDR3 in DNA: TGTGCCTGGAGATACAATAGGGGGGCTTTCTTT. Full variable domain (remainder filled in from reference TRBV30 and TRBJ1-1): SQTIHQWPATLVQPVGSPLSLECTVEGTSNPNLYWYRQAAGRGLQLLFYSVGIGQISSEVPQNLSASRPQDRQFILSSKKLLLSDSGFYLCAWRYNRGAFFGQGTRLTVV.

J is TRBJ2-7 and V is TRBV6-5; 11 bases are shared with TRBD2. J gave up 3 bases and V 2 bases, and 3 bases lay outside the gene matches. This CDR3 spans 15 amino acids. The germline CDR1 and CDR2 sequences are MNHEY and SVGAGI. The CDR3 loop is CASSYVTSGGYEQYF. The CDR3 DNA follows: TGTGCCAGCAGTTACGTCACTAGCGGGGGCTACGAGCAGTACTTC.

The rearrangement joins TRBV13 to TRBJ2-3; 7 positions agree with TRBD1. V shed 5 bases, J shed 9 bases, and the junction held 5 bases outside the gene matches. Per the germline V gene, CDR1 is PRHDT and CDR2 is FYEKMQ (reference sequence). This CDR3 has 12 amino acids. The CDR3 spells CASSAQDRTQYF. The CDR3 DNA sequence: TGTGCCAGCAGCGCCCAGGACAGGACGCAGTATTTT.

The chain carries TRBV28 and TRBJ1-4; unclear D gene. Trimming removed 6 bases at V and 8 bases at J, with 10 bases between. The germline V gene has CDR1 MDHEN and CDR2 SYDVKM. This CDR3 comprises 12 residues. The CDR3 DNA reads TGTGCCAGCAGCTCCCTCGGGGAAAAACTGTTTTTT. Amino acid sequence: CASSSLGEKLFF. The complete variable domain, with remaining parts taken from reference TRBV28 and TRBJ1-4, reads DVKVTQSSRYLVKRTGEKVFLECVQDMDHENMFWYRQDPGLGLRLIYFSYDVKMKEKGDIPEGYSVSREKKERFSLILESASTNQTSMYLCASSSLGEKLFFGSGTQLSVL.

The V gene is TRBV6-1, the J gene TRBJ1-5; no definite D call. Per the germline V gene, CDR1 is MNHNS and CDR2 is SASEGT. The CDR3 has 14 residues. V lost 10 bases, J lost 0 bases, and 13 bases lay in between. The DNA of the CDR3 is TGTGCCACCCTCCCCAGGTATAGCAATCAGCCCCAGCATTTT. Translating it yields CATLPRYSNQPQHF.

The chain uses TRBV27 and TRBJ1-5, with TRBD1 matching over 11 bases. This CDR3 spans 15 amino acids. J lost 9 bases, V lost 6 bases, and 10 bases had no gene match. The V gene's germline CDR1 is MNHEY and CDR2 SMNVEV (reference sequence). Here the CDR3 DNA reads TGTGCCAGCAGCATTACCGGGACAGGGGGACGGCCCCAGCATTTT. Protein product: CASSITGTGGRPQHF.

The gene calls are TRBV7-2 and TRBJ2-3; tentative D call: TRBD2 (5 bases). The CDR3 has 14 residues. V was pared by 3 bases and J by 0 bases, with 7 bases between. Germline CDR1 SGHTA, CDR2 FQGNSA. CDR3 amino acids: CASSFWESTDTQYF. CDR3 DNA: TGTGCCAGCAGCTTTTGGGAGAGCACAGATACGCAGTATTTT.

This clone showed up just a few times. V gene TRBV28 combines with J gene TRBJ2-6, with D unresolved. The CDR3 runs to 14 residues. With 7 bases removed from V and 0 bases from J, the gap between germline ends came to 7 bases. Germline loops: CDR1 MDHEN, CDR2 SYDVKM. The CDR3 region is CASTPGSGANVLTF. CDR3 DNA sequence: TGTGCCAGCACCCCCGGCTCTGGGGCCAACGTCCTGACTTTC. The full variable domain, its missing parts supplied by reference TRBV28 and TRBJ2-6, is DVKVTQSSRYLVKRTGEKVFLECVQDMDHENMFWYRQDPGLGLRLIYFSYDVKMKEKGDIPEGYSVSREKKERFSLILESASTNQTSMYLCASTPGSGANVLTFGAGSRLTVL.